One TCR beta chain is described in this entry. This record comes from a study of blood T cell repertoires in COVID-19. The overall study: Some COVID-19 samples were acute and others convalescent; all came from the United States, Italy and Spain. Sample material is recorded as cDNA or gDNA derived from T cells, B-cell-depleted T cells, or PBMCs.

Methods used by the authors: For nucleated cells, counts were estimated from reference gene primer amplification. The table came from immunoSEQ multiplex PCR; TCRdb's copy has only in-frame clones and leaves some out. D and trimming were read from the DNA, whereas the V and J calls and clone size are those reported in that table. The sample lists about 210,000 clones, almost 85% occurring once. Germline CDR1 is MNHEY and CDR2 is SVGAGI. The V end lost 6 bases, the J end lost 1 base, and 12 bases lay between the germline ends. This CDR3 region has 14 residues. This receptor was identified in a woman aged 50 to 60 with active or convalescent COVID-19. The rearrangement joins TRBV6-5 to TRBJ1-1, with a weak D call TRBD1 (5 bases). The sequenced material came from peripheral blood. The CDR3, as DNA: TGTGCCAGCAGAACGACAGTTCAGAACACTGAAGCTTTCTTT. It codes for CASRTTVQNTEAFF.